The 23 T cell receptor beta chains below come from one sample, sequenced in a study of blood T cells in healthy people across ages. For the second PCR, which ran for roughly 7 to 11 cycles, a sample-barcoded 5' primer and a J-beta primer mix were used. MiXCR, run by TCRdb on the 5' RACE reads, gives a single entry per CDR3 protein. The sample holds about a million distinct CDR3 sequences, 51% seen once. Sequencing was done on a sample of blood. These receptors all come from a woman aged 55-69 years in good health.

The gene calls are TRBV4-1 and TRBJ2-5; D not certain. The end of the DNA is better explained by TRBJ2-7, so the J call may be wrong. Germline V CDR1 and CDR2: MGHRA, YSYEKL. The CDR3 has 16 amino acids. CDR3 protein: CASSQTVAASSYEQYF. The CDR3 nucleotides are TGCGCCAGCAGCCAAACGGTGGCAGCTAGCTCCTACGAGCAGTACTTC.

This clonotype came up a few times. The chain combines TRBV12-3 or TRBV12-4 with TRBJ2-5, with 7 positions matching TRBD2. V trimming: 6 bases; J trimming: 7 bases; junction bases outside the gene matches: 5. The CDR3 contains 12 residues. The CDR3 bases are TGTGCCAGCAGCCTGACGGGGGGGACCCAGTACTTC. Translating gives CASSLTGGTQYF.

This clonotype was detected only a few times. The chain is built from TRBV4-1 and TRBJ2-5, with 8 bases fitting TRBD2. Germline loops: CDR1 MGHRA, CDR2 YSYEKL. The V and J ends lost 1 base and 1 base, in that order; junction bases with no gene match: 11. The CDR3 contains 18 residues. The CDR3 spells CASSQGPGGINIQETQYF. The DNA for the CDR3 is TGCGCCAGCAGCCAAGGCCCGGGGGGGATAAACATCCAAGAGACCCAGTACTTC.

This clonotype turned up a few times. One end of the junction fails to match germline, which may point to a read error. V gene TRBV6-1 combines with J gene TRBJ2-7, with TRBD1 identical over 10 bases. The CDR3 is 13 residues long. Per the germline V gene, CDR1 is MNHNS and CDR2 is SASEGT. CDR3 DNA: TGTACCAGCAGTCCGGGACAGGGGTACGAGCAGTACTTC. Its translation is CTSSPGQGYEQYF.

The chain is built from TRBV12-3 or TRBV12-4 and TRBJ1-2; D ambiguous. The CDR3 sequence is 12 residues long. Trimming removed 2 bases at V and 4 bases at J, with 5 bases between. The DNA of the CDR3 is TGTGCCAGCAGTTTAAACACCTATGGCTACACCTTC. Protein product: CASSLNTYGYTF.

This clonotype was seen only a few times. The CDR3 DNA sequence: TGTGCCAGTGAGGCTAGCGGCCAAGAGACCCAGTACTTC. This gives the protein CASEASGQETQYF. V is TRBV6-1 and J is TRBJ2-5; 7 bases agree with TRBD2. V lost 9 bases, J lost 1 base, and 5 bases stayed unmatched. This CDR3 spans 13 amino acids. The germline CDR1 and CDR2 sequences are MNHNS and SASEGT.

This clonotype has more than one count but fewer than ten. The chain links TRBV6-5 to TRBJ1-5; weak D call: TRBD1 (5 bases). Germline V CDR1 and CDR2: MNHEY, SVGAGI. CDR3 length equals 14 residues. V was cut by 5 bases and J by 4 bases, with 12 bases left in between. CDR3 protein: CASSVRGRNQPQHF. CDR3 coding DNA: TGTGCCAGCAGTGTAAGGGGAAGAAATCAGCCCCAGCATTTT.

This clonotype has a handful of counts. The chain carries TRBV6-5 and TRBJ2-4, with D possibly matching TRBD2 (6 bases). The CDR3 totals 12 residues. Looked up from germline, CDR1 is MNHEY and CDR2 is SVGAGI. With 9 bases removed from V and 5 bases from J, the gap between germline ends came to 11 bases. As DNA, the CDR3 is TGTGCCAGTTGGGGCGGGGAAAACATTCAGTACTTC. Translated: CASWGGENIQYF.

With regard to this clonotype: One end of the junction is discordant with germline, which a read error may explain. The chain recombines TRBV12-3 or TRBV12-4 with TRBJ2-4; 9 nucleotides line up with TRBD2. The CDR3 is 13 amino acids. CDR3 sequence: CAGRVAGEHIQYF. The CDR3 nucleotides are TGCGCCGGCAGGGTAGCGGGAGAGCACATTCAGTACTTC.

The rearrangement joins TRBV28 to TRBJ1-2, with D perhaps TRBD1 (6 bases). In germline, CDR1 is MDHEN, CDR2 SYDVKM. V lost 7 bases to trimming and J lost 7 bases, with 16 bases between them. The CDR3 spans 13 residues. The DNA of the CDR3 is TGTGCCAGCATCCGTGGGGGAGGGGGTGGCTACACCTTC. Translating gives CASIRGGGGGYTF.

This chain uses TRBV6-6 with TRBJ2-1, with D perhaps TRBD2 (7 bases). The CDR3 loop spans 14 amino acids. Germline-derived CDR1 and CDR2 are MNHNY and SVGAGI (reference sequence). The V end lost 5 bases, the J end lost 10 bases, and 18 bases lay between the germline ends. The chain's CDR3 is CASSPPAEGGEQFF. The CDR3 nucleotides read TGTGCCAGCAGTCCTCCAGCGGAGGGGGGGGAGCAGTTCTTC.

The rearrangement links TRBV3-1 to TRBJ2-4; D is uncertain. The J call may be incorrect, as the DNA end agrees better with TRBJ2-5. The CDR3 totals 14 residues. Germline lookup yields CDR1 LGHDT and CDR2 YNNKEL (reference sequence). CDR3 DNA: TGTGCCAGCAGCCAAGATAACATCCAGGAGACCCAGTACTTC. This encodes CASSQDNIQETQYF.

The J gene is TRBJ2-5, the V gene TRBV6-5; TRBD1 agrees at 9 bases. This CDR3 has 14 amino acids. The V gene end was trimmed by 6 bases and the J gene end by 13 bases; junction bases not matched to a gene: 15. CDR1 is MNHEY and CDR2 is SVGAGI in the germline V gene. CDR3 in DNA: TGTGCCAGCAGACCGACAGGGGGTTTCGGCGAGCGGTACTTC. Translating it yields CASRPTGGFGERYF.

The table lists this clonotype with a few counts. The chain employs TRBV27 and TRBJ2-1; TRBD2 matches 8 bases. V trimming: 0 bases; J trimming: 1 base; junction bases outside the gene matches: 2. From germline, CDR1 is MNHEY and CDR2 SMNVEV (reference sequence). The CDR3 contains 16 residues. The CDR3 loop reads CASSLSGGGSYNEQFF. CDR3 bases: TGTGCCAGCAGTTTATCAGGCGGGGGGTCCTACAATGAGCAGTTCTTC.

This clonotype was counted only a few times. This chain connects TRBV7-2 to TRBJ2-7; 9 positions agree with TRBD2. The CDR3 has 13 residues. Trimming removed 8 bases from V and 6 bases from J; junction bases left unmatched: 8. Germline V CDR1 and CDR2: SGHTA, FQGNSA. This chain's CDR3 is CASVGLAFTEQYF. CDR3 DNA sequence: TGTGCCAGCGTGGGACTAGCATTTACCGAGCAGTACTTC.

The chain couples TRBV28 to TRBJ2-1; D may be TRBD2 (5 bases). This CDR3 is built from 14 residues. Deletions cut 5 bases from V and 4 bases from J, with 12 bases between. Germline V gene data show CDR1 as MDHEN and CDR2 as SYDVKM. CDR3 protein: CASSLMGVYNEQFF. Here the CDR3 DNA reads TGTGCCAGCAGTCTGATGGGAGTTTACAATGAGCAGTTCTTC.

This clonotype came up a few times. This sequence joins TRBV6-1 and TRBJ2-7; 7 bases line up with TRBD1. Germline CDR1 reads MNHNS; CDR2 reads SASEGT. The CDR3 has 16 amino acids. V dropped 7 bases and J dropped 0; count of bases not matched to a gene: 12. The CDR3 reads CASTRTGAQSSYEQYF. The CDR3 nucleotides are TGTGCCAGCACCCGAACAGGGGCTCAGAGCTCCTACGAGCAGTACTTC.

This chain links TRBV29-1 with TRBJ2-4; 8 bases fit TRBD2. CDR3 length: 13 amino acids. The germline gives CDR1 SQVTM, CDR2 ANQGSEA. After removal of 7 bases from V and 13 bases from J, the junction contained 15 bases not matched to a gene. CDR3 loop: CSASGGFGAEQYF. CDR3 DNA: TGCAGCGCCTCGGGGGGGTTCGGTGCGGAGCAGTACTTC.

The chain combines TRBV6-2 or TRBV6-3 with TRBJ2-5; D might be TRBD2 (6 bases). The CDR3 runs to 14 residues. Trimming pared 4 bases from V and 11 bases from J, leaving 20 bases between. Germline V gene data show CDR1 as MNHEY and CDR2 as SVGEGT. The CDR3 DNA reads TGTGCCAGCAGTTCTACTAGCAGTTACAATGAGCAGTACTTC. Residues: CASSSTSSYNEQYF.

On this clonotype: Possible read error: a much larger clone is one base away. The chain carries TRBV29-1 and TRBJ2-4; weak D call: TRBD2 (5 bases). The J call may be faulty, since TRBJ2-5 better matches the DNA end. Germline V lookup: CDR1 SQVTM, CDR2 ANQGSEA. The CDR3 length is 12 residues. As DNA, the CDR3 is TGCAGCGTTGAAGATTGGGGAGCGACCCAGTACTTC. It encodes CSVEDWGATQYF.

The chain joins TRBV21-1 to TRBJ1-2. TRBV21-1 is noted as a pseudogene. The CDR3 loop spans 11 amino acids. CDR3 nucleotide sequence: TGTGCCAGCAGCAAAGGCGGTGGCTACACCTTC. Amino acid sequence: CASSKGGGYTF.

J is TRBJ2-5 and V is TRBV2; 7 positions agree with TRBD2. The germline CDR1 and CDR2 sequences are SNHLY and FYNNEI. CDR3 length: 15 amino acids. Germline trimming cut 8 bases from V and 5 bases from J; bases unmatched to any gene: 14. Here the CDR3 reads CASVLPSGMRETQYF. In nucleotides, the CDR3 is TGTGCCAGCGTTCTTCCGAGCGGGATGAGGGAGACCCAGTACTTC.

The chain couples TRBV6-5 to TRBJ2-7, with D perhaps matching TRBD1 or TRBD2 (5 bases each). CDR1 is MNHEY, CDR2 SVGAGI, per germline. CDR3 length: 16 amino acids. V was pared by 0 bases and J by 0 bases, with 12 bases between. CDR3 nucleotide sequence: TGTGCCAGCAGTTACTCTACCGGGACCCTCTCCTACGAGCAGTACTTC. Encoded protein: CASSYSTGTLSYEQYF.